This T cell receptor (beta chain) originates from a study of shared clonotypes between healthy human individuals (dated by TCRdb to the early 2020s). About the investigation overall: A few men and a couple of women, aged 18 to 49 years, made up the cohort. To estimate repertoire size and how much clonotypes are shared between individuals, the study performed deep sequencing of blood TCR repertoires from roughly five healthy adults. To increase sequencing depth and limit assay-specific biases, different laboratories used diverse techniques to prepare libraries and sequence TCR repertoires. Leukapheresis yielded between about 0.94 and 9.5 billion PBMCs per donor.

A distance of 12 bases separates the germline ends of V and J, which lose 6 bases and 0 bases respectively. CDR1 is given as LNHDA and CDR2 as SQIVND, both from the germline V gene (reference sequence). From the cysteine through the phenylalanine, the CDR3 covers 14 amino acids. Left in the record is the CDR3 DNA by itself, 42 bases read in frame from the first base. Using the deep immunoSEQ assay, multiplex PCR amplified TCR CDR3 regions from genomic DNA. Genomic DNA extracted from each cell subset was distributed evenly over all wells of several immunoSEQ 96-well plates, and each plate served as one replicate. For unsorted PBMC, approximately 0.3 ug of genomic DNA, equivalent to approximately 28,000 T cell genomes, went into each replicate PCR. Genomic DNA from unsorted PBMC was sequenced over ten immunoSEQ deep assay plates. Purified libraries were quantified with a Qubit 3.0 fluorometer, sized on a Bioanalyzer 2100, and re-quantified with the KAPA Library Quantification kit. Each immunoSEQ 96-well plate was sequenced on its own single-read 150-cycle Illumina NextSeq 550 flow cell. On the study's bioinformatics: The immunoSEQ output contained only junctional sequences without quality scores, so filtering could not match that applied to full-length reads. To assign V/J genes and CDR3, sequences were annotated against IMGT germline references using PyIR, a Python wrapper for IgBLAST v1.9. Reads were filtered out if the reads had weak V/J assignments (E-value above 1e-6), no CDR3, stop codons, out-of-frame junctions, or ambiguous translated residues. V3J clonotypes were defined as sequences sharing the same inferred V gene, J gene, and CDR3 amino acid sequence. To compute the percentage overlap between repertoires, the number of shared unique clonotypes was divided by the size of the smaller repertoire. Three approaches were used to assess repertoire richness: RTK rarefaction, the Chao1 estimator, and Recon v2.1 estimates of unobserved clonotypes. As stored in TCRdb, this immuneACCESS dataset retains in-frame rearrangements with V and J assigned. A fraction of the clones does not appear; measured against another copy, unresolved V genes explain less than half of the discrepancy, and the remainder lacks a known reason. V, J and clone size reflect that table, while D and trimming were determined from the DNA. The sample data list about 490,000 clones, and 70% to 85% of these were observed just once. The ten largest clones represent approximately 12% of the sample.

For this clone: The clone's antigen remains unknown. Per-base qualities were not stored, and no clone one base away is much larger. The sample carries other DNA sequences with the same CDR3.

The donors were healthy, HIV-negative adults who had no recently reported acute infections or vaccinations. Every donor was a Caucasian adult residing in Nashville, Tennessee, USA. For unsorted samples, 75 million to 90 million PBMCs were counted and genomic DNA was extracted with the QIAamp DNA Blood Mini kit. After blood collection by leukapheresis, PBMCs were isolated using Ficoll-Histopaque density gradient centrifugation and then cryopreserved in the vapor phase of liquid nitrogen. The investigation overall reported the following: Because the study included only a small number of donors, the genetic and exposure-history diversity represented was limited. Pairwise subsampling indicated that sequencing depth was expected to affect the degree of clonotype sharing among donors. Sampling was restricted to blood, and TCR repertoires in tissue are likely to differ from TCR repertoires in blood.

This sequence originates from a woman aged 40 to 55 in good health. Some clones in this sample may be carry-over from other donors' samples. The V gene is TRBV19 and the J gene is TRBJ2-7; the D gene is not confidently resolved. Specimen: PBMCs. At the DNA level, the sequence is TGTGCCAGTAGCAAGGACGGAAGCTCCTACGAGCAGTACTTC. This gives the protein CASSKDGSSYEQYF.